This T cell receptor (beta chain) is drawn from a study of OX40 agonist ivuxolimab in advanced cancers. Overall study results and limits: There were, on average, more expanded clones in CD8+ T cells than in CD4+. At doses 0.1 to 3.0 mg/kg, CD4+ and CD8+ clones expanded.

The germline V gene has CDR1 MNHNS and CDR2 SASEGT. This CDR3 comprises 11 residues. Trimming at V came to 11 bases and at J to 5 bases, leaving 5 bases not matched to a gene. Data came from immunoSEQ multiplex PCR; TCRdb stores just in-frame clones and leaves some out. The profile shows tens of thousands of clones, approximately 91% of them singletons. As regards this clone: Antigen: not known.

Baseline, cycle 4 day 1, and cycle 7 day 1 were the blood sampling points. The sample in question was CD4+ or CD8+ T cells sorted from blood, obtained in a trial of the OX40 agonist ivuxolimab. This chain connects TRBV6-1 to TRBJ2-7; 8 nucleotides match TRBD1. This receptor was identified in an adult with an advanced solid tumor such as melanoma, head and neck, liver or kidney cancer. This CDR3 reads CAYGQGDEQYF. Here the CDR3 DNA reads TGTGCCTACGGACAGGGCGACGAGCAGTACTTC.